Sequencing of this T cell receptor beta chain was carried out in a study of blood T cells in healthy people across ages (dated by TCRdb to the mid-2010s). Study-level background: In model experiments, roughly one uniquely barcoded TCR beta cDNA molecule per two T cells was captured by template switching. Age-related changes in TCR beta repertoire diversity were measured in the study by deep sequencing normalized with unique cDNA molecular identifiers. The donors were split into four age groups: young (average about 16 years), middle-aged (about 40), aged (approximately 60) and long-lived (more than 80). To avoid experimental bias, donors of different ages were spread randomly across the sequencing lanes. The study analyzed two additional independent replicas of 1 million unique cDNA reads from the same blood draw for two donors, one aged 18 to 29 and one aged 80 or older.

With respect to this clonotype: What this receptor recognizes is not known. No per-base quality is available; no much larger clone lies one base away.

The library was obtained by 5' RACE. The instrument given in TCRdb is Illumina HiSeq 2500. The second PCR ran for roughly 7 to 12 cycles and used a J-beta primer mix along with a sample-barcoded 5' primer. A unique molecular identifier was introduced onto each TCR beta cDNA molecule by a template-switch 5' adaptor carrying 12 random nucleotides. At least 2.5 million CDR3-containing paired-end reads were obtained from each sample. First-strand cDNA was synthesized from all RNA with the Mint cDNA synthesis kit, primed by a TRBC-specific oligonucleotide. All cDNA was treated with uracil-DNA glycosylase and then went through a first 18-cycle PCR with the universal primers M1SS and BC2_uni_R. The authors' pipeline ran thus. Each sample was normalized by randomly selecting 1 million high-quality reads, each carrying a distinct molecular identifier. Instead of being binned into consensus sequences, reads with shared molecular identifiers were discarded. CDR3 identification, clonotype clustering and error correction used MiTCR with a Q25 quality threshold and the strictest error-elimination algorithm. A nonparametric unseen species model with Euler transformation was used to estimate lower-bound total TCR beta diversity. TCRdb trimmed the raw reads at Q25, called clones with MiXCR and kept productive beta chains. Here each entry gathers all rows of one CDR3 protein and keeps the most common genes and DNA. These V and J calls are TCRdb output, not the study's own analysis. Present in this sample are 700,000 to 1,000,000 distinct CDR3 sequences, 40% to 50% of which were seen just once. The ten largest account for roughly a fifth of the sample.

Donors were roughly 40 systemically healthy Caucasian individuals from Russia aged 6 to 90 years. Around 10 milliliters of peripheral blood were collected from each donor into EDTA-treated Vacutainer tubes. Ficoll-Paque density-gradient centrifugation was used to isolate PBMCs, with at least 6.5 million per sample. Trizol reagent was used to extract total RNA from PBMCs, with at least 5.5 micrograms per sample. For every donor, an aliquot of PBMCs went through flow cytometry to measure the percentages of naive CD45RAhigh/CD27high T cells. The junction shows trimming of 6 bases on V and 9 bases on J, and the gene matches do not reach 11 bases of it. The germline V gene (reference sequence) gives CDR1 as DFQATT and CDR2 as SNEGSKA. Spanning cysteine to phenylalanine, the CDR3 consists of 14 amino acids. Only the CDR3 portion is preserved as DNA: 42 bases, with reading frame beginning at the first base.

What the authors observed across the whole study: Total diversity estimates from one million sequenced T cells were considered lower bounds and underestimates. The percentage of naive T cells measured by flow cytometry correlated strongly with observed TCR beta diversity. The long-lived group showed more naive CD4+ T cells, fewer expanded clones and increased TCR diversity than the aged group, suggesting age selection. As age increased, observed TCR beta diversity per million T cells dropped in a roughly linear way, and a significant reduction was already evident by age roughly 40. Conclusive comparison of naive and antigen-experienced compartments was prevented by the profiling of bulk unsorted PBMCs. Because the CMV infection status of the donors was unknown, age-related changes in expanded clonotypes may potentially have been confounded.

The sequence came from a man in his sixties in good health. The V and J genes are TRBV20-1 and TRBJ1-1, and 12 bases in between align with TRBD1. Sequenced: blood. The bases read TGCAGTGCGGGTGATAGGGACAGGGGGCGGCAAGCTTTCTTT. It is translated as CSAGDRDRGRQAFF.